What follows are 22 T cell receptor beta chains derived from one specimen sequenced in a study of neurological immune-mediated disorders. MiXCR was run by TCRdb on the 5' RACE reads, yielding one entry per CDR3 protein. The top ten clones hold roughly 12% of a sample with approximately 43,000 distinct CDR3 sequences, over 2% of them seen once. The sample consisted of PBMCs. The receptors stem from a man aged 25-45 years with multiple sclerosis.

The sample holds many counts of this clonotype. This CDR3 reads CASSLWSAGGPTDTQYF. The CDR3 DNA reads TGTGCCAGCAGTTTATGGTCAGCGGGAGGGCCGACAGATACGCAGTATTTT. The chain recombines TRBV28 with TRBJ2-3, with 10 bases matching TRBD2. CDR1 is MDHEN, CDR2 SYDVKM, per germline. CDR3 size: 17 residues. J gave up 3 bases and V 0 bases, and 6 bases lay outside the gene matches. Supplemented by reference TRBV28 and TRBJ2-3, the full variable domain reads DVKVTQSSRYLVKRTGEKVFLECVQDMDHENMFWYRQDPGLGLRLIYFSYDVKMKEKGDIPEGYSVSREKKERFSLILESASTNQTSMYLCASSLWSAGGPTDTQYFGPGTRLTVL.

Many counts were recorded for this clonotype. The chain joins TRBV12-3 or TRBV12-4 to TRBJ2-5; maybe TRBD1 (6 bases). The V end was cut by 3 bases, the J end by 5 bases, with 13 bases between. CDR3 length: 14 amino acids. As DNA, the CDR3 is TGTGCCAGCAGTTTCATGGGACACGTGGAGACCCAGTACTTC. Amino acid sequence: CASSFMGHVETQYF.

This clonotype came up many times. The rearrangement uses TRBV12-3 or TRBV12-4 and TRBJ2-2; TRBD2 matches at 11 bases. The CDR3 is 16 residues long. The V and J ends lost 4 bases and 4 bases, in that order; junction bases with no gene match: 5. CDR3 in DNA: TGTGCCAGCAGTTATTCCGGGACTAGCGGCACCGGGGAGCTGTTTTTT. This sequence encodes CASSYSGTSGTGELFF.

In this sample, this clonotype turned up many times. This rearrangement joins TRBV5-1 to TRBJ2-7; tentatively, D is TRBD2 (5 bases). The germline CDR1 and CDR2 sequences are SGHRS and YFSETQ. Trimming pared 0 bases from V and 0 bases from J, leaving 7 bases between. There are 14 residues in the CDR3. The CDR3 bases are TGCGCCAGCAGCTTGGTGGGGAGCTCCTACGAGCAGTACTTC. Protein: CASSLVGSSYEQYF.

This clonotype was picked up many times. The V gene is TRBV20-1, the J gene TRBJ2-4, with D tentatively TRBD1 (5 bases). V lost 3 bases and J lost 6, with 15 bases in between. This CDR3 comprises 14 residues. Germline V gene lookup returns CDR1 DFQATT and CDR2 SNEGSKA (reference sequence). The CDR3 DNA follows: TGCAGTGCTAGCATGGCAGGGCAAAGAAACATTCAGTACTTC. Amino acids: CSASMAGQRNIQYF.

This clonotype was counted only a few times. DNA of the CDR3: TGTGCCAGCTCACCAGGGGGGTACTCCTACAATGAGCAGTTCTTC. Encoded protein: CASSPGGYSYNEQFF. The chain carries TRBV18 and TRBJ2-1; a weak D match, TRBD2 (6 bases). Germline assignment: CDR1 KGHSH and CDR2 LQKENI. This CDR3 contains 15 residues. V was pared by 2 bases and J by 0 bases, with 8 bases between.

This clonotype has at least ten counts. The chain couples TRBV29-1 to TRBJ1-1; 7 nucleotides line up with TRBD1. This CDR3 is 12 amino acids long. Germline loops: CDR1 SQVTM, CDR2 ANQGSEA. The ends lost 7 bases at V and 1 base at J; junction bases unmatched: 3. This chain's CDR3 is CSAHRGNTEAFF. CDR3 DNA: TGCAGCGCCCACAGGGGGAACACTGAAGCTTTCTTT.

The sample holds many counts of this clonotype. The rearrangement joins TRBV12-3 or TRBV12-4 to TRBJ2-3; the match to TRBD2 covers 12 bases. After removal of 9 bases from V and 5 bases from J, the junction contained 6 bases not matched to a gene. The CDR3 sequence is 14 residues long. The CDR3 DNA is TGTGCCAGTGCCCTAGCGGGGGGGCAAGATACGCAGTATTTT. Translation: CASALAGGQDTQYF.

This clonotype was counted ten times or more. The rearrangement joins TRBV5-1 to TRBJ2-7; 9 bases line up with TRBD2. V lost 4 bases to trimming and J lost 0 bases; unmatched junction nucleotides: 2. The CDR3 loop spans 14 amino acids. Germline V gene sequence: CDR1 SGHRS, CDR2 YFSETQ. The CDR3 DNA follows: TGCGCCAGCAGCGTGACTAGCGGCTCCTACGAGCAGTACTTC. Translated, it gives CASSVTSGSYEQYF.

This clonotype was detected many times. This chain joins TRBV6-5 and TRBJ1-2; unclear D gene. The CDR3 is 12 amino acids. Germline assignment: CDR1 MNHEY and CDR2 SVGAGI. Trimming left V 10 bases short and J 7 bases short, with 16 bases between. CDR3 region: CATRAVGAGYTF. In DNA form, the CDR3 reads TGTGCCACACGCGCCGTCGGAGCTGGCTACACCTTC.

This clonotype has a count of ten or more. This rearrangement joins TRBV5-1 to TRBJ2-7; TRBD2 matches 13 bases. V trimming: 2 bases; J trimming: 0 bases; junction bases outside the gene matches: 2. This CDR3 comprises 16 residues. Germline V lookup: CDR1 SGHRS, CDR2 YFSETQ. The CDR3 sequence is CASSLLAGGFSYEQYF. Here the CDR3 DNA reads TGCGCCAGCAGCTTACTAGCGGGGGGGTTCTCCTACGAGCAGTACTTC.

This clonotype was counted ten times or more. This chain links TRBV6-6 with TRBJ2-1, with D possibly TRBD1 on 6 matching bases. Germline CDR1 and CDR2: MNHNY and SVGAGI (reference sequence). Trimming cost V 5 bases and J 10 bases, with 15 bases left between them. There are 13 residues in the CDR3. CDR3 protein: CASSGGLGGEQFF. For the CDR3, the DNA is TGTGCCAGCAGTGGGGGCCTGGGCGGGGAGCAGTTCTTC.

Ten or more counts support this clonotype. The genes are TRBV7-9 and TRBJ2-1; a weak D match, TRBD2 (8 bases). V dropped 1 base and J dropped 5 bases, with 15 bases sitting between them. Germline V lookup: CDR1 SEHNR, CDR2 FQNEAQ (reference sequence). CDR3 length equals 16 residues. The CDR3: CASSLVGRGTDNEQFF. In DNA form, the CDR3 reads TGTGCCAGCAGCTTAGTCGGGAGGGGGACAGACAATGAGCAGTTCTTC. The full variable domain, completed using reference TRBV7-9 and TRBJ2-1, is DTGVSQNPRHKITKRGQNVTFRCDPISEHNRLYWYRQTLGQGPEFLTYFQNEAQLEKSRLLSDRFSAERPKGSFSTLEIQRTEQGDSAMYLCASSLVGRGTDNEQFFGPGTRLTVL.

V usage is TRBV7-6 and J usage is TRBJ2-6, with D possibly matching TRBD2 (6 bases). The CDR3 has 17 residues. Germline-derived CDR1 and CDR2 are SGHVS and FNYEAQ. With 3 bases removed from V and 0 bases from J, the gap between germline ends came to 12 bases. The CDR3 loop reads CASSFGTALSGANVLTF. The CDR3 coding sequence is TGTGCCAGCAGCTTTGGGACTGCGCTCTCTGGGGCCAACGTCCTGACTTTC.

This clonotype was seen at least ten times. The chain uses TRBV7-2 and TRBJ2-1, with 9 positions matching TRBD1. Germline CDR1 and CDR2: SGHTA and FQGNSA. This CDR3 region has 15 residues. V lost 5 bases and J lost 5; bases outside the gene matches: 7. The CDR3 loop reads CASSARDRVNNEQFF. CDR3 DNA: TGTGCCAGCAGCGCCCGGGACAGGGTCAACAATGAGCAGTTCTTC.

At least ten counts were recorded for this clonotype. The V and J genes are TRBV7-2 and TRBJ2-7; D uncertain. This CDR3 is 14 amino acids long. The V gene lost 4 bases and the J gene lost 2 bases, with 12 bases spanning the gap. CDR1 SGHTA and CDR2 FQGNSA come from the germline V gene. The CDR3 nucleotides are TGTGCCAGCAGCTCAGACACACGGGCCTACGAGCAGTACTTC. Its protein product is CASSSDTRAYEQYF. Combining the CDR3 with reference TRBV7-2 and TRBJ2-7 gives the whole variable domain GAGVSQSPSNKVTEKGKDVELRCDPISGHTALYWYRQSLGQGLEFLIYFQGNSAPDKSGLPSDRFSAERTGGSVSTLTIQRTQQEDSAVYLCASSSDTRAYEQYFGPGTRLTVT.

This clonotype has ten or more counts. The J gene is TRBJ1-1, the V gene TRBV4-1; 8 bases are a match to TRBD1. This CDR3 has 19 residues. J gave up 1 base and V 2 bases, and 15 bases lay outside the gene matches. The germline V gene encodes CDR1 MGHRA and CDR2 YSYEKL. The DNA for the CDR3 is TGCGCCAGCAGCCAAAATCTTGGGACAGGCTTACAGGGGAACACTGAAGCTTTCTTT. It codes for CASSQNLGTGLQGNTEAFF.

At least ten counts were recorded for this clonotype. This chain connects TRBV5-4 to TRBJ1-2; 7 bases align to TRBD1. This CDR3 is built from 13 residues. Germline V CDR1 and CDR2: SGHNT, YYREEE (reference sequence). Trimming at V came to 4 bases and at J to 8 bases, leaving 8 bases not matched to a gene. CDR3 sequence: CASSNQGDRGYTF. In DNA, the CDR3 is TGTGCCAGCAGCAACCAGGGGGACCGGGGCTACACCTTC.

The table lists this clonotype with many counts. This rearrangement joins TRBV10-3 to TRBJ2-5; 7 nucleotides match TRBD1. The CDR3 consists of 15 residues. Looked up from germline, CDR1 is ENHRY and CDR2 is SYGVKD. After removal of 2 bases from V and 4 bases from J, the junction contained 7 bases not matched to a gene. The DNA for the CDR3 is TGTGCCATCAGTGAGCCCGCAGGGGGTGGAGAGACCCAGTACTTC. Translated, it gives CAISEPAGGGETQYF.

This clonotype was detected ten times or more. J is TRBJ2-1 and V is TRBV20-1, with 8 bases that match TRBD1. CDR1 is DFQATT and CDR2 is SNEGSKA in the germline V gene (reference sequence). The V gene end was trimmed by 4 bases and the J gene end by 9 bases; junction bases not matched to a gene: 11. The CDR3 covers 14 residues. CDR3 region: CSAIPRGLSVEQFF. DNA for the CDR3: TGCAGTGCTATACCCAGGGGGCTGAGCGTTGAGCAGTTCTTC.

There are many counts of this clonotype. The genes are TRBV5-1 and TRBJ2-7; 14 bases align to TRBD2. Germline lookup yields CDR1 SGHRS and CDR2 YFSETQ. CDR3 length: 15 residues. Trimming cost V 3 bases and J 4 bases; bases outside gene matches: 3. The CDR3 region has the DNA TGCGCCAGCAGCTCAGGGACTAGCGGGGGATACGAGCAGTACTTC. It translates to CASSSGTSGGYEQYF.

In this sample, this clonotype turned up many times. CDR3 residues: CSAHRKAAGDEQFF. In DNA form, the CDR3 reads TGCAGTGCTCATAGGAAAGCAGCGGGAGATGAGCAGTTCTTC. V gene TRBV20-1 combines with J gene TRBJ2-1; the match to TRBD2 covers 8 bases. Trimming at V came to 5 bases and at J to 8 bases, leaving 11 bases not matched to a gene. The CDR3 has 14 residues. CDR1 and CDR2 from the germline V gene are DFQATT and SNEGSKA (reference sequence).